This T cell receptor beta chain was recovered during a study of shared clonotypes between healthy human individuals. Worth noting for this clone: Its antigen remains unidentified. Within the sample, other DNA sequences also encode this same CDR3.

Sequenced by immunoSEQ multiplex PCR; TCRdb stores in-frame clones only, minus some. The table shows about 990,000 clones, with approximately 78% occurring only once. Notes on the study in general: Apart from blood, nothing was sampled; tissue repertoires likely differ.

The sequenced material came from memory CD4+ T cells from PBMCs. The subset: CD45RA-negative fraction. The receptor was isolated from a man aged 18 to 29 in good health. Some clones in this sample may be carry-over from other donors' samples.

CDR3 amino acids: CASSPDRYEQYF. CDR3 DNA: TGTGCCAGCAGCCCAGACAGGTACGAGCAGTACTTC. The rearrangement joins TRBV13 to TRBJ2-7; perhaps TRBD1 as D (6 bases). This CDR3 has 12 residues. The germline V gene has CDR1 PRHDT and CDR2 FYEKMQ (reference sequence). V lost 5 bases, J lost 4 bases, and 9 bases lay in between.